This TCR beta chain stems from a study of regulatory and conventional T cells in breast cancer (dated by TCRdb to about 2015). The germline V end is reduced by 4 bases and the J end by 9 bases; junction bases left unmatched: 4. The CDR3 numbers 13 residues from cysteine through phenylalanine. The retained sequence is limited to the CDR3, 39 bases, with the frame set at the first base. CDR1 and CDR2 were assigned from the germline V gene as SGHDT and YYEEEE. This clonotype was counted between two and nine times. The antigen this receptor binds is unknown. Base qualities are missing; no much larger clone stands one base away. Libraries were constructed by PCR. Sequencing was carried out with an Illumina MiSeq. TCRdb applied fastp at Q25 and MiXCR to the public reads, then kept only in-frame beta chains. All rows with the same CDR3 protein become a single entry with the most common DNA and genes. The sample table contains 9,000 to 13,000 distinct CDR3 sequences; only one count was recorded for around a third of them. The top ten hold around 5.7% of the sample.

This clonotype was sampled from a male donor in good health. In this chain, TRBV5-6 is recombined with TRBJ1-6, with TRBD1 matching 7 junction bases. The sample taken for sequencing was conventional T cells from blood. The DNA sequence reads TGTGCCAGCAGCCCCGACAGGGCTTCACCCCTCCACTTT. This translates into CASSPDRASPLHF.